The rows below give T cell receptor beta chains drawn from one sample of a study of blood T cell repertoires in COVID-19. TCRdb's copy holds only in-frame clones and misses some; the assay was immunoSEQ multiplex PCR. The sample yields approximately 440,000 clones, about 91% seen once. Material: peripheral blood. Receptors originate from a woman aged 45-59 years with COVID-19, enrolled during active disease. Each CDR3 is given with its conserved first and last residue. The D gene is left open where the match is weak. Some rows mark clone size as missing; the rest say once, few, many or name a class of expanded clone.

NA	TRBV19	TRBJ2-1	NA	CATLRGGAAYNEQFF	TGTGCCACCTTACGTGGGGGGGCCGCCTACAATGAGCAGTTCTTC
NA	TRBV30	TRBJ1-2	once	CAWRWEVTAYGYTF	TGTGCCTGGAGGTGGGAGGTCACTGCCTATGGCTACACCTTC
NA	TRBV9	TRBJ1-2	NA	CASSLRQAVTF	TGTGCCAGCAGCCTGCGACAGGCGGTAACCTTC
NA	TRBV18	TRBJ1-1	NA	CASSPVAVRGTEAFF	TGTGCCAGCTCACCAGTGGCGGTTCGGGGCACTGAAGCTTTCTTT
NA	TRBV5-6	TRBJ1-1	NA	CASSLGREAFF	TGTGCCAGCAGCTTGGGTCGGGAAGCTTTCTTT
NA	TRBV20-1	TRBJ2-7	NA	CSATYNYEQYF	TGCAGTGCTACATACAACTACGAGCAGTACTTC
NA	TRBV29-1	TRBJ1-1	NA	CSVERQSMNTEAFF	TGCAGCGTTGAGAGACAGTCCATGAACACTGAAGCTTTCTTT
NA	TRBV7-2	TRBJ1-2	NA	CASSLVAPPRDYGYTF	TGTGCCAGCAGCTTAGTCGCGCCGCCCAGGGACTATGGCTACACCTTC
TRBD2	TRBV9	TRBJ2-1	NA	CASSDPQTGGALRNEQFF	TGTGCCAGCAGCGACCCCCAAACCGGGGGGGCTCTCAGGAATGAGCAGTTCTTC
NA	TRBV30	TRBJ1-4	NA	CAWRAGPNNEKLFF	TGTGCCTGGAGGGCGGGCCCCAATAATGAAAAACTGTTTTTT
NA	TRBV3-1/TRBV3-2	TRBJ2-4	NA	CASSQDLSLAKNIQYF	TGTGCCAGCAGCCAAGATTTGAGCTTAGCCAAAAACATTCAGTACTTC
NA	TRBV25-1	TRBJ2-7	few	CASSELGHIYEQYF	TGTGCCAGCAGTGAATTAGGACACATCTACGAGCAGTACTTC
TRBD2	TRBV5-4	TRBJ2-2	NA	CASSPGVAGGPNTGELFF	TGTGCCAGCAGCCCGGGGGTAGCGGGGGGCCCTAACACCGGGGAGCTGTTTTTT
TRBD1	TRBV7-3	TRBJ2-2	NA	CASSPTRGTGELFF	TGTGCCAGCAGCCCTACCAGGGGGACCGGGGAGCTGTTTTTT
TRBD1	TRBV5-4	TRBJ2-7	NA	CASSLAQGFTDEQYF	TGTGCCAGCAGCTTGGCACAGGGGTTCACGGACGAGCAGTACTTC
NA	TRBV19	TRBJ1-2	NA	CASVYGYTF	TGTGCCAGCGTCTATGGCTACACCTTC
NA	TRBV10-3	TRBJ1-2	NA	CAISETGQNYGYTF	TGTGCCATCAGTGAGACAGGGCAAAACTATGGCTACACCTTC
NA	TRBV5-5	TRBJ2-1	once	CASTQEDSWEQFF	TGTGCCAGCACCCAAGAGGATTCTTGGGAGCAGTTCTTC
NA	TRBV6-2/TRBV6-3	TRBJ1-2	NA	CASSYSIFQGSGYTF	TGTGCCAGCAGTTACTCCATTTTTCAGGGATCTGGCTACACCTTC
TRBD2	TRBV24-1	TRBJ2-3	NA	CATSDQRGGTDTQYF	TGTGCCACCAGTGATCAGCGGGGGGGCACAGATACGCAGTATTTT
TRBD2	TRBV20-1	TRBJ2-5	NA	CSASSIAGGLQETQYF	TGCAGTGCTAGTTCGATAGCGGGGGGCCTGCAAGAGACCCAGTACTTC
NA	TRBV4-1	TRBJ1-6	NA	CASSQEVTRLRDSPLHF	TGCGCCAGCAGCCAAGAGGTAACGCGGCTTCGGGATTCACCCCTCCACTTT
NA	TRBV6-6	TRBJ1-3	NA	CASRLQGADSGNTIYF	TGTGCCAGCAGGTTGCAGGGTGCGGACTCTGGAAACACCATATATTTT
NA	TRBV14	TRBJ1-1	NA	CASSQVDRNTEAFF	TGTGCCAGCAGCCAAGTTGACAGGAACACTGAAGCTTTCTTT
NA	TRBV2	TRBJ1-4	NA	CASKVQGGEKLFF	TGTGCCAGCAAAGTACAGGGAGGGGAAAAACTGTTTTTT
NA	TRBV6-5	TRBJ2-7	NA	CASTDSSYEQYF	TGTGCCAGTACCGACAGTTCCTACGAGCAGTACTTC
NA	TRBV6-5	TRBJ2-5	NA	CASSFLASRGTQYF	TGTGCCAGCAGTTTCCTGGCATCTAGGGGGACCCAGTACTTC
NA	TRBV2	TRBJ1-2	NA	CASSEGGGIYGYTF	TGTGCCAGCAGTGAAGGGGGGGGAATCTATGGCTACACCTTC